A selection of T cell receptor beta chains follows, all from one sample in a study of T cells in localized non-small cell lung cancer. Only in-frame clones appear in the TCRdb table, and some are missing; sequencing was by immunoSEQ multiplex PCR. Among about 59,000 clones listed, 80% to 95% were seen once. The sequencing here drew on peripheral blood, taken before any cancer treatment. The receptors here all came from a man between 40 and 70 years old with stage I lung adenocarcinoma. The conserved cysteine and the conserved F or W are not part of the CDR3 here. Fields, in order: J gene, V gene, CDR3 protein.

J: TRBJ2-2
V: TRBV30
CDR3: AWSVGGTGELF

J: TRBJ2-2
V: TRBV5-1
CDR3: ASNAAVTSEGGELF

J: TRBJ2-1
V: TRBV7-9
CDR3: ASTSQGLPWDEQF

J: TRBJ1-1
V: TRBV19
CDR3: ASSIGRGNTEAF

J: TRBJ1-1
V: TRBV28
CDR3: ASSLLRRVDMNTEAF

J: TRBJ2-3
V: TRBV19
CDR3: ASSPRGIGDTQY

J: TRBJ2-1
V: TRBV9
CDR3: ASSVEDGNEQF

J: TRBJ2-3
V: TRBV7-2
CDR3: ASSLRGSTTGATQY

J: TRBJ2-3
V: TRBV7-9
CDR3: ASSSGLAGGPTDTQY

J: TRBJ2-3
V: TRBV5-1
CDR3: ASSLGTADPTDTQY

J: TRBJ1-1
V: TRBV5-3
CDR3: ARSSPGPNTEAF

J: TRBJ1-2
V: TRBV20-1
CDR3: SARDLYGYT

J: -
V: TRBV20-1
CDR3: SARADYEQY

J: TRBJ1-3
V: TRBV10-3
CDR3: AIRRAVVSGNTIY

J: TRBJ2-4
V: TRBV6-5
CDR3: ASSSPGQGKNIQY

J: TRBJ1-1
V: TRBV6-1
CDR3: ASSEMAGLGTEAF